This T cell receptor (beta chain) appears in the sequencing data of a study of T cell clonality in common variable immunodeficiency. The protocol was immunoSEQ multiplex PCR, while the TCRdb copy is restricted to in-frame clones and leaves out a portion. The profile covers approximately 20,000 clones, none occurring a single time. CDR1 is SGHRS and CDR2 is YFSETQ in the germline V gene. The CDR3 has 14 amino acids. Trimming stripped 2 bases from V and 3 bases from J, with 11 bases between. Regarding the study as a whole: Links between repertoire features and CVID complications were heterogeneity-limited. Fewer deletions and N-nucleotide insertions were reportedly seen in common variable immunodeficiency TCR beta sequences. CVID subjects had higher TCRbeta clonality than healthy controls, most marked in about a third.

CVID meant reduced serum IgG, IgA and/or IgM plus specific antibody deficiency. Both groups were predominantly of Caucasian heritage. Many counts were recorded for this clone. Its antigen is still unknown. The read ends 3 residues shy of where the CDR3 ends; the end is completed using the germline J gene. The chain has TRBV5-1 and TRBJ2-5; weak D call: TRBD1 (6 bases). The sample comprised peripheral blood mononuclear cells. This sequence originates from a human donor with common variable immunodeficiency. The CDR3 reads CASSFKAGEETQYF. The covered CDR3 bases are TGCGCCAGCAGCTTCAAGGCAGGGGAAGAGACC.